A single sample gave rise to the 28 T cell receptor beta chains below, sequenced in a study of neurological immune-mediated disorders. MiXCR, run by TCRdb on the 5' RACE reads, gives a single entry per CDR3 protein. The sample consists of 60,000 to 85,000 distinct CDR3 sequences, less than 5.5% of them appearing once. The sample taken for sequencing was PBMCs. Source of these receptors: a man aged 18-30 years with multiple sclerosis.

This clonotype was seen many times. The J gene is TRBJ2-2, the V gene TRBV7-3; no clear D. Trimming shortened V by 4 bases and J by 5 bases, and 5 bases separated the two germline ends. The germline V gene has CDR1 SGHTA and CDR2 FQGTGA. There are 12 residues in the CDR3. The CDR3 protein is CASSSSTGELFF. CDR3 bases: TGTGCCAGCAGCTCCTCTACCGGGGAGCTGTTTTTT.

This rearrangement joins TRBV30 to TRBJ1-2, with unresolved D. The germline V and J ends were trimmed by 5 bases and 0 bases, with 10 bases remaining between them. CDR3 size: 13 residues. Germline CDR1 reads GTSNPN; CDR2 reads SVGIG (reference sequence). The chain's CDR3 is CAWSEGANYGYTF. The CDR3 region has the DNA TGTGCCTGGTCCGAGGGAGCTAACTATGGCTACACCTTC.

Comment on this clonotype: A much more abundant neighbour one base away suggests this may be a read error. Written as DNA, the CDR3 is TGCGCCAACAGCTTACATAGCGGGGACAATGAGCAGTTCTTC. This codes for CANSLHSGDNEQFF. The chain recombines TRBV5-1 with TRBJ2-1; the match to TRBD2 covers 8 bases. The CDR3 sequence is 14 residues long. The germline V gene encodes CDR1 SGHRS and CDR2 YFSETQ.

This clonotype was recorded many times. V gene TRBV7-2 combines with J gene TRBJ2-2; D uncertain. The CDR3 sequence is 14 residues long. Looked up from germline, CDR1 is SGHTA and CDR2 is FQGNSA. Trimming left V 4 bases short and J 5 bases short, with 11 bases between. The CDR3 DNA follows: TGTGCCAGCAGCTCAGAGATGGGTACCGGGGAGCTGTTTTTT. Translation: CASSSEMGTGELFF. The full variable domain, in which reference TRBV7-2 and TRBJ2-2 provide the parts outside the CDR3, is GAGVSQSPSNKVTEKGKDVELRCDPISGHTALYWYRQSLGQGLEFLIYFQGNSAPDKSGLPSDRFSAERTGGSVSTLTIQRTQQEDSAVYLCASSSEMGTGELFFGEGSRLTVL.

This clonotype was picked up many times. The rearrangement joins TRBV12-3 or TRBV12-4 to TRBJ1-5, with a possible D match to TRBD1 (5 bases). This CDR3 is 14 amino acids long. Trimming took off 6 bases at V and 3 bases at J, with 12 bases between the two ends. The CDR3 DNA sequence: TGTGCCAGCAGCTCTCAGGGCCTCAATCAGCCCCAGCATTTT. Protein: CASSSQGLNQPQHF.

This clonotype was recorded a few times. The rearrangement joins TRBV10-3 to TRBJ2-7, with 7 bases matching TRBD2. CDR1 ENHRY and CDR2 SYGVKD come from the germline V gene. The CDR3 totals 14 residues. With V trimmed by 10 bases and J by 0 bases, 9 bases remained unmatched. DNA for the CDR3: TGTGCCAGCGCCGGGACTAACAACTCCTACGAGCAGTACTTC. Its translation is CASAGTNNSYEQYF.

This clonotype appeared many times. This chain joins TRBV12-3 or TRBV12-4 and TRBJ1-1; D is uncertain. The CDR3 spans 15 residues. V lost 8 bases and J lost 1, with 17 bases in between. The DNA of the CDR3 is TGTGCCAGCCTTGTCCCCGGCCAGGCGAACACTGAAGCTTTCTTT. Translating it yields CASLVPGQANTEAFF.

This clonotype was detected ten times or more. The chain carries TRBV20-1 and TRBJ2-3; the D gene could be TRBD1 or TRBD2 (6 bases each). Germline V gives CDR1 DFQATT, CDR2 SNEGSKA (reference sequence). V lost 3 bases, J lost 6 bases, and 13 bases lay in between. The CDR3 has 13 amino acids. In nucleotides, the CDR3 is TGCAGTGCTAGCGGGGGCCCCGGGGATACGCAGTATTTT. Its translation: CSASGGPGDTQYF.

In its sample, this clonotype was seen many times. This rearrangement joins TRBV15 to TRBJ1-4, with D hard to call. CDR3 size: 14 residues. The V and J ends lost 1 base and 7 bases respectively, with 10 bases between them. The germline CDR1 and CDR2 sequences are LNHNV and YYDKDF (reference sequence). The CDR3 DNA reads as TGTGCCACCAGCAGAGGGGGAGCCTCTGAAAAACTGTTTTTT. Amino acids: CATSRGGASEKLFF.

This clonotype was observed at least ten times. The chain links TRBV5-4 to TRBJ2-2; TRBD2 matches at 8 bases. The germline CDR1 and CDR2 sequences are SGHNT and YYREEE (reference sequence). The trim removed 2 bases at V and 1 base at J, leaving 4 bases unmatched. This CDR3 is built from 16 residues. CDR3 sequence: CASSFWRGVNTGELFF. CDR3 coding DNA: TGTGCCAGCAGCTTCTGGCGGGGGGTGAACACCGGGGAGCTGTTTTTT.

This clonotype was observed many times. The chain couples TRBV20-1 to TRBJ1-2; 12 bases are shared with TRBD1. CDR1 DFQATT and CDR2 SNEGSKA come from the germline V gene (reference sequence). The J segment lost 7 bases and the V segment lost 3 bases, leaving 9 bases of the junction unmatched. The CDR3 contains 15 residues. The CDR3 nucleotides are TGCAGTGCTAGCACCGGGACAGGGGGCGCGTTTGGCTACACCTTC. Protein sequence: CSASTGTGGAFGYTF.

In this sample, this clonotype turned up a few times. With a much larger clone just one base away, this may be a read error. This chain connects TRBV11-2 to TRBJ2-1, with D uncertain. CDR3 length: 16 residues. Germline V gives CDR1 SGHAT, CDR2 FQNNGV. The V end was cut by 4 bases, the J end by 5 bases, with 18 bases between. The CDR3 DNA reads TGTGCCAGCAGCTCCCTCAGAACCTATACCGACAATGAGCAGTTCTTC. The encoded protein is CASSSLRTYTDNEQFF.

The sample holds many counts of this clonotype. This chain joins TRBV5-1 and TRBJ2-7, with D maybe TRBD1 (6 bases). Germline V CDR1 and CDR2: SGHRS, YFSETQ. The CDR3 spans 14 residues. V dropped 0 bases and J dropped 7 bases, with 14 bases sitting between them. The CDR3 sequence: CASSLGGLPLEQYF. In nucleotides, the CDR3 is TGCGCCAGCAGCTTGGGGGGGCTGCCCTTAGAGCAGTACTTC.

This clonotype has a count of ten or more. The V call is TRBV20-1, the J call TRBJ1-2; maybe TRBD1 (5 bases). This CDR3 region has 13 residues. Germline V gene data show CDR1 as DFQATT and CDR2 as SNEGSKA (reference sequence). The ends were cut back, 2 bases at V and 8 bases at J, with 15 bases in the middle. In nucleotides, the CDR3 is TGCAGTGCTAGACTGGGGGAGGCGGGAGGCTACACCTTC. Protein sequence: CSARLGEAGGYTF.

Many counts were recorded for this clonotype. The rearrangement uses TRBV29-1 and TRBJ2-7, with D unclear. V lost 4 bases to trimming and J lost 3 bases, with 13 bases between them. In germline, CDR1 is SQVTM, CDR2 ANQGSEA. This CDR3 region has 13 residues. The CDR3 region is CSVVPAGIYEQYF. The CDR3 region has the DNA TGCAGCGTTGTTCCGGCAGGAATCTACGAGCAGTACTTC.

A note on this clonotype: The junction departs from germline at one end; a sequencing error may be responsible. The chain couples TRBV20-1 to TRBJ1-6, with 9 bases matching TRBD1. The CDR3 spans 15 residues. Germline assignment: CDR1 DFQATT and CDR2 SNEGSKA (reference sequence). The CDR3 DNA reads as TGCAGTGCTAGAAGGGGACAGGGAGTCGGTTCACCCCTACACTTT. Protein sequence: CSARRGQGVGSPLHF.

This clonotype was picked up many times. The chain couples TRBV11-2 to TRBJ2-2, with D perhaps being TRBD1 or TRBD2 (5 bases each). The CDR3 is 14 residues long. Between the trimmed V and J ends, which lost 4 bases and 10 bases, there was a span of 16 bases. Per germline, CDR1 SGHAT and CDR2 FQNNGV. Here the CDR3 reads CASSSLTGPVELFF. As DNA, the CDR3 is TGTGCCAGCAGCTCGCTGACGGGACCCGTGGAGCTGTTTTTT.

Ten or more counts support this clonotype. The gene calls are TRBV9 and TRBJ2-7; D uncertain. Germline V CDR1 and CDR2: SGDLS, YYNGEE. The CDR3 extends over 14 amino acids. V was pared by 0 bases and J by 6 bases, with 13 bases between. For the CDR3, the DNA is TGTGCCAGCAGCGTAGAGGTCCAGGCCCGCGAGCAGTACTTC. As protein: CASSVEVQAREQYF.

For this clonotype: Given a much more abundant clone one base away, this may be a read error. The V and J genes are TRBV12-3 or TRBV12-4 and TRBJ1-6, with D unclear. The CDR3 length is 13 residues. CDR3 sequence reads: CASSPQHSSPLNF. CDR3 in DNA: TGTGCCAGCAGTCCTCAACACAGTTCACCCCTCAACTTT.

In this sample, this clonotype turned up many times. J is TRBJ2-7 and V is TRBV7-9, with D maybe TRBD2 (6 bases). The CDR3 sequence is 16 residues long. From germline, CDR1 is SEHNR and CDR2 FQNEAQ (reference sequence). V was shortened by 5 bases and J by 2 bases, with 19 bases between the two germline ends. In DNA form, the CDR3 reads TGTGCCAGCAGCCTGCGAATCGGGACTCAGACCTACGAGCAGTACTTC. The encoded protein is CASSLRIGTQTYEQYF.

This clonotype came up many times. One junction end disagrees with the germline gene, perhaps due to a read error. The gene calls are TRBV7-7 and TRBJ2-1, with 10 bases aligning to TRBD2. Germline V gene lookup returns CDR1 SSHAT and CDR2 FNYEAQ (reference sequence). The CDR3 length is 15 residues. CDR3 sequence (DNA): TGTGCTAGCAGCCCGTCTAGCGGGAGTGTTAATGAGCAGTTCTTC. Amino acids: CASSPSSGSVNEQFF.

This clonotype turned up a few times. A much larger clone lies one base from this, so it may be a read error. This CDR3 is CSVKGQARSYNEQFF. The DNA of the CDR3 is TGCAGCGTGAAGGGACAGGCGAGATCCTACAATGAGCAGTTCTTC. The chain joins TRBV29-1 to TRBJ2-1; 8 bases match TRBD1. The germline V gene encodes CDR1 SQVTM and CDR2 ANQGSEA. Losses at the gene ends were 6 bases for V and 1 base for J; bases not matched to a gene: 8. The CDR3 runs to 15 residues.

This clonotype appeared many times. V is TRBV24-1 and J is TRBJ1-5; 9 positions agree with TRBD1. In germline, CDR1 is KGHDR, CDR2 SFDVKD. CDR3 size: 14 residues. Trimming took 7 bases from V and 1 from J; bases not matched to a gene: 1. For the CDR3, the DNA is TGTGCCACCAGGGGACAGGGAAGCAATCAGCCCCAGCATTTT. Its protein is CATRGQGSNQPQHF.

This clonotype was seen ten or more times. The DNA for the CDR3 is TGTGCCATCAGAAAACAGGGGCCCTCCTACGAGCAGTACTTC. This codes for CAIRKQGPSYEQYF. The J gene is TRBJ2-7, the V gene TRBV10-3; the match to TRBD1 covers 7 bases. Germline CDR1 is ENHRY and CDR2 is SYGVKD. The CDR3 runs to 14 residues. V trimming: 6 bases; J trimming: 0 bases; junction bases outside the gene matches: 5.

The table lists this clonotype with many counts. This chain uses TRBV5-1 with TRBJ2-1; TRBD2 aligns across 14 bases. Germline CDR1 reads SGHRS; CDR2 reads YFSETQ. The CDR3 spans 15 residues. The J segment lost 7 bases and the V segment lost 4 bases, leaving 4 bases of the junction unmatched. CDR3 protein: CASSPTSGRGNEQFF. CDR3 coding DNA: TGCGCCAGCAGCCCGACTAGCGGGAGGGGGAATGAGCAGTTCTTC.

This clonotype was observed many times. The V gene is TRBV5-6, the J gene TRBJ1-5; D is perhaps TRBD1 (5 bases). V shed 2 bases and J shed 3 bases, with 12 bases lying between them. Germline CDR1 and CDR2: SGHDT and YYEEEE. CDR3 length: 15 amino acids. CDR3 amino acids: CASSLGDRNNQPQHF. The CDR3 DNA reads as TGTGCCAGCAGCTTAGGGGATAGGAACAATCAGCCCCAGCATTTT.

The table lists this clonotype with many counts. The chain combines TRBV28 with TRBJ1-5; D call uncertain. The CDR3 has 16 residues. Trimming left V 2 bases short and J 2 bases short, with 13 bases between. CDR1 is MDHEN, CDR2 SYDVKM, per germline. The DNA of the CDR3 is TGTGCCAGCAGTTTAATAGCTTGGGGTGGCAATCAGCCCCAGCATTTT. Its protein product is CASSLIAWGGNQPQHF.

This clonotype was seen at least ten times. The gene calls are TRBV5-1 and TRBJ2-1; the match to TRBD1 covers 7 bases. The CDR3 is made up of 14 amino acids. Per germline, CDR1 SGHRS and CDR2 YFSETQ. The V gene end was trimmed by 4 bases and the J gene end by 8 bases; junction bases not matched to a gene: 9. This CDR3 is CASSPGRTGHEQFF. In nucleotides, the CDR3 is TGCGCCAGCAGCCCAGGACGGACAGGCCATGAGCAGTTCTTC.